This paragraph covers one TCR beta chain sequence. Its antigen is not known. Original data processing: A papillary thyroid cancer distant-metastasis classifier was built from CDR3 differences across clinicopathological groups. MiXCR was used by TCRdb to re-call the PCR reads. V and J calls and clone size were set by TCRdb, not the authors. The sample has 25,000 to 30,000 clones; 20% to 25% are singletons. The CDR3 length is 11 residues. V gave up 5 bases and J gave up 11 bases, with 12 bases separating them. CDR1 and CDR2 from the germline V gene are SEHNR and FQNEAQ (reference sequence). The sample comes from a study of metastatic and nonmetastatic thyroid tumors. About the research overall: The comparison covered peripheral blood and tumor or nodule tissue in malignant and benign thyroid patients.

Study-level points and caveats: Benign nodules were reported to have significantly lower TCR beta diversity than malignant thyroid tumors, in blood and tumor.

Thyroid surgery was performed in patients who had received no treatment beforehand. The TCR comes from a female donor with papillary thyroid cancer or a benign thyroid nodule (not recorded which). Some clones in this sample may be carry-over from other donors' samples. This sequence joins TRBV7-9 and TRBJ1-1; D uncertain. Sequencing used blood. The CDR3 nucleotides read TGTGCCAGCAGCCCGGGGAATGAGGCTTTCTTT. The encoded protein is CASSPGNEAFF. The full variable domain, rest sourced from reference TRBV7-9 and TRBJ1-1, is DTGVSQNPRHKITKRGQNVTFRCDPISEHNRLYWYRQTLGQGPEFLTYFQNEAQLEKSRLLSDRFSAERPKGSFSTLEIQRTEQGDSAMYLCASSPGNEAFFGQGTRLTVV.